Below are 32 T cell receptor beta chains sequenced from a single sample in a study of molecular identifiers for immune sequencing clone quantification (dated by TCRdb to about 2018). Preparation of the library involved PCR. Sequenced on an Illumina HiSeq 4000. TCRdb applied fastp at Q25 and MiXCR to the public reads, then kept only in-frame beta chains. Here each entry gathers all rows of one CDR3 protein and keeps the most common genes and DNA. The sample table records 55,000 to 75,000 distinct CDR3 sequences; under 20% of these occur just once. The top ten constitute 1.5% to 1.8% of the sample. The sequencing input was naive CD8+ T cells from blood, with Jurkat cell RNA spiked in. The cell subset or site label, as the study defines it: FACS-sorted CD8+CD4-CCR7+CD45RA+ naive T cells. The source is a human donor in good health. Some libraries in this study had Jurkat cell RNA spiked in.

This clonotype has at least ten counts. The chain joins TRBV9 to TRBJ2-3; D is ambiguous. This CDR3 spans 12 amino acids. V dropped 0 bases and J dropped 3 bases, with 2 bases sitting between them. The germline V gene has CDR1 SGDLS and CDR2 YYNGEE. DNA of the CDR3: TGTGCCAGCAGCGTAGGTACAGATACGCAGTATTTT. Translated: CASSVGTDTQYF.

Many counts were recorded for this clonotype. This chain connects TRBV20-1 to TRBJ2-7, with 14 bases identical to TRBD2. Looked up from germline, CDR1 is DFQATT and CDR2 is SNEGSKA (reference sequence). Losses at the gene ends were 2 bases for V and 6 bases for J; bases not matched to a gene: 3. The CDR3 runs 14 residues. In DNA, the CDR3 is TGCAGTGCTAGACTGGGACTAGCGGGAGCCGAGCAGTACTTC. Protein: CSARLGLAGAEQYF.

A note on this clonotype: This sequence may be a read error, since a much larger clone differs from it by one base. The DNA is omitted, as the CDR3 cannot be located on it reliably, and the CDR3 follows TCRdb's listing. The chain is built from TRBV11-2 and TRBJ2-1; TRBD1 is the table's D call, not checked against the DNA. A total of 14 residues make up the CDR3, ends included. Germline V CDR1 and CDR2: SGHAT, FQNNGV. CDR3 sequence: CASSLVGDGNERFF.

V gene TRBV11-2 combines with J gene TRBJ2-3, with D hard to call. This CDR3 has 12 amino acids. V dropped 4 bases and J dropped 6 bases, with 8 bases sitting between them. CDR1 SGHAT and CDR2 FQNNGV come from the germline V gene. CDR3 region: CASSYASDTQYF. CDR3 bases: TGTGCCAGCAGCTATGCGTCGGATACGCAGTATTTT.

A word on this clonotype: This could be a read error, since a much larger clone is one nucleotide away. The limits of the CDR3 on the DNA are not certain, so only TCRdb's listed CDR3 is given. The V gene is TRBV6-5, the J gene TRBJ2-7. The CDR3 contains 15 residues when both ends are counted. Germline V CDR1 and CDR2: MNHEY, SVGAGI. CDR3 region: CASSYVGTGTYERYF.

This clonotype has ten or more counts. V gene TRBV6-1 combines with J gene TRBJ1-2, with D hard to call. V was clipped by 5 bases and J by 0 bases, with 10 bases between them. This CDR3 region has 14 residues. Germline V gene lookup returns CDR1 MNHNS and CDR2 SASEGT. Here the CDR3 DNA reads TGTGCCAGCAGTCCCTGGTCGGCTAACTATGGCTACACCTTC. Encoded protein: CASSPWSANYGYTF.

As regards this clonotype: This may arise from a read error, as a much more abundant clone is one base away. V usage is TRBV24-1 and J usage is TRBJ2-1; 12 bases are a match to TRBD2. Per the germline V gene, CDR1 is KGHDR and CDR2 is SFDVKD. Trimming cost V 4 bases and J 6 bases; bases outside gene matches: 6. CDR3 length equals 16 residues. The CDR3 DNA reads TGTGCCACCAGTGACAGCCTAGCGGGAGGGATCAATGAGCAGTTCTTC. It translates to CATSDSLAGGINEQFF.

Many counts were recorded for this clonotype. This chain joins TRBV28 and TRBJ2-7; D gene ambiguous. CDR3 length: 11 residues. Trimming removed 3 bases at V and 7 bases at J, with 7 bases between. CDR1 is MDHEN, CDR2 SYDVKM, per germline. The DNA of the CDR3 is TGTGCCAGCAGTTTCCAGTTAGAGCAGTACTTC. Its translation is CASSFQLEQYF.

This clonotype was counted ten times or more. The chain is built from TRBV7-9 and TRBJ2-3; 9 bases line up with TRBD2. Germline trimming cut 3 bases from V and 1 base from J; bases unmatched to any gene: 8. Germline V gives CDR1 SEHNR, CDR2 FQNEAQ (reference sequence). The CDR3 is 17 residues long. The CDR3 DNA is TGTGCCAGCAGCTTTCCTCTATGGACTAGCGGCACAGATACGCAGTATTTT. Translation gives CASSFPLWTSGTDTQYF.

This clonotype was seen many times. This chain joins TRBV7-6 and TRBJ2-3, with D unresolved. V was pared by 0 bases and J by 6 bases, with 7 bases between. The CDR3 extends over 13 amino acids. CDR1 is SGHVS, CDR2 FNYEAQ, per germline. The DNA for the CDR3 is TGTGCCAGCAGCTTAGCCATTTTGGATACGCAGTATTTT. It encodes CASSLAILDTQYF.

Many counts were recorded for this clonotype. CDR3: CASSLGGDEQYF. CDR3 bases: TGTGCCAGCAGTTTAGGGGGCGACGAGCAGTACTTC. The chain employs TRBV27 and TRBJ2-7; TRBD1 is a possible D gene (6 bases). The germline V and J ends were trimmed by 2 bases and 5 bases, with 7 bases remaining between them. The CDR3 runs 12 residues. Germline loops: CDR1 MNHEY, CDR2 SMNVEV (reference sequence).

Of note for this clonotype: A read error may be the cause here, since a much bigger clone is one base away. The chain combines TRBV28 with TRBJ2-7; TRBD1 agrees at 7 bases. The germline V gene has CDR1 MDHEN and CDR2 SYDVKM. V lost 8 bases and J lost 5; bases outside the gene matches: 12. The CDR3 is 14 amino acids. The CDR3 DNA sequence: TGTGCCAGCGGCTTACTGAGGGGGCTAGACGAGCAGTACTTC. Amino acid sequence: CASGLLRGLDEQYF.

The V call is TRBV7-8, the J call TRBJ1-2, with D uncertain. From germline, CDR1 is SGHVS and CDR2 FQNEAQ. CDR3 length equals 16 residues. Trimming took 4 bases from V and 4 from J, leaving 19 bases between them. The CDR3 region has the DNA TGTGCCAGCAGCTCATTTAGGGCTTCTCCGACCTATGGCTACACCTTC. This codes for CASSSFRASPTYGYTF.

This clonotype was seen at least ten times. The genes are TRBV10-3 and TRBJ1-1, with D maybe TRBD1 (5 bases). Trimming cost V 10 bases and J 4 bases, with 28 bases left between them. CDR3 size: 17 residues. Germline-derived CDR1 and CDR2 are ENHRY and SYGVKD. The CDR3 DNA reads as TGTGCCACCAACTCAAGAGAGTTGGGGTTTAGGGGCACTGAAGCTTTCTTT. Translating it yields CATNSRELGFRGTEAFF.

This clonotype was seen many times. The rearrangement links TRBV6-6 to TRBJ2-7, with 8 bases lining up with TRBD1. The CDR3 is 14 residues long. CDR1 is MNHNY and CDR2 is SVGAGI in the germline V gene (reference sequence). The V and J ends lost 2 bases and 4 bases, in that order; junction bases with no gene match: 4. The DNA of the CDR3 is TGTGCCAGCAGTTACATAACAGGGGGATACGAGCAGTACTTC. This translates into CASSYITGGYEQYF.

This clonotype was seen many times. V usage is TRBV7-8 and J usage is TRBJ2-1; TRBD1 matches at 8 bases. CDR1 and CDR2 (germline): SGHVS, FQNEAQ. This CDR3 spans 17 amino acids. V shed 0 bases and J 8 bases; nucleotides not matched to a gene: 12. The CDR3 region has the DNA TGTGCCAGCAGCTTAGCCCCGGGACAGGCCTTGGTCGATGAGCAGTTCTTC. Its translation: CASSLAPGQALVDEQFF.

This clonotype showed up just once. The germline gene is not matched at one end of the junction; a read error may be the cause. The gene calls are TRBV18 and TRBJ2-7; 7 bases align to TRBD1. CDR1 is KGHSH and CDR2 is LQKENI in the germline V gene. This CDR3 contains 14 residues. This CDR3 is CASSSGTEHYEQCF. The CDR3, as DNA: TGTGCCAGCTCATCCGGGACAGAGCACTACGAGCAGTGCTTC.

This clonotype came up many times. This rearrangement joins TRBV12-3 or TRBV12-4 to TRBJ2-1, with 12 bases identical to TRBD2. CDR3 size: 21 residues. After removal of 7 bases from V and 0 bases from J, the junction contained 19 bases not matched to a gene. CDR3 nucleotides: TGTGCCAGCAACTCAGGGGTGACTAGCGGGAGTGTGGAGGGCTCCTACAATGAGCAGTTCTTC. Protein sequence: CASNSGVTSGSVEGSYNEQFF.

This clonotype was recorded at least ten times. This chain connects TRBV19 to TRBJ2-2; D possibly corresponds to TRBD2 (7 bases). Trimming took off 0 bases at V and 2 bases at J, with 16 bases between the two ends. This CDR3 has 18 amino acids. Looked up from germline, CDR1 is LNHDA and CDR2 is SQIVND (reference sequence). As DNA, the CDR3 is TGTGCCAGTAGTATAGATCATGGGGGGGCCTTCAACACCGGGGAGCTGTTTTTT. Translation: CASSIDHGGAFNTGELFF.

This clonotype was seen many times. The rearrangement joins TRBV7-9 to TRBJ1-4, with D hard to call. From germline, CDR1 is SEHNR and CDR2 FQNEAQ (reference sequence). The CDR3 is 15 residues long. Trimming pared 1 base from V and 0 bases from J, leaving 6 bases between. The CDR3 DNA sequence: TGTGCCAGCAGCTTAGGTCCGGCAACTAATGAAAAACTGTTTTTT. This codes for CASSLGPATNEKLFF.

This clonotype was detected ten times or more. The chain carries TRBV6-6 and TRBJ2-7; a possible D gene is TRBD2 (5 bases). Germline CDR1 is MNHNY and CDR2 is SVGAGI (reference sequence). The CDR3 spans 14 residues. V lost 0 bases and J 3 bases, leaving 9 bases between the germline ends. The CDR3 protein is CASSYSDSSYEQYF. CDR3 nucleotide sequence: TGTGCCAGCAGTTACTCGGACTCGAGCTACGAGCAGTACTTC.

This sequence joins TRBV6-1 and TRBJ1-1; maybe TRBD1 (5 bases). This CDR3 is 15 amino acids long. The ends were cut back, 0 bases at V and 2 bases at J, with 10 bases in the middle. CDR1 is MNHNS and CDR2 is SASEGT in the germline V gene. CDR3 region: CASSEARDGNTEAFF. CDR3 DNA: TGTGCCAGCAGTGAAGCCCGGGACGGTAACACTGAAGCTTTCTTT.

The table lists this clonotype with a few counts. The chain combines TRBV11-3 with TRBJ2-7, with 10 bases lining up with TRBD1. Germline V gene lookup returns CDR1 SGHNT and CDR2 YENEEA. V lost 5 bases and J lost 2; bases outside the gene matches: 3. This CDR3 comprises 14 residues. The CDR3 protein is CASSPGQGAYEQYF. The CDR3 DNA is TGTGCCAGCAGCCCTGGACAGGGGGCCTACGAGCAGTACTTC. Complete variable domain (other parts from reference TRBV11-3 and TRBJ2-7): EAGVVQSPRYKIIEKKQPVAFWCNPISGHNTLYWYLQNLGQGPELLIRYENEEAVDDSQLPKDRFSAERLKGVDSTLKIQPAELGDSAVYLCASSPGQGAYEQYFGPGTRLTVT.

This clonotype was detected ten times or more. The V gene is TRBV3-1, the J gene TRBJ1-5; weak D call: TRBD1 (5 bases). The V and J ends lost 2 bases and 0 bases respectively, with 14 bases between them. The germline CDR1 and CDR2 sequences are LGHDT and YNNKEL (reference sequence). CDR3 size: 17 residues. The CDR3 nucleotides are TGTGCCAGCAGCCAATCGGGCACGGGGGATAGCAATCAGCCCCAGCATTTT. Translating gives CASSQSGTGDSNQPQHF.

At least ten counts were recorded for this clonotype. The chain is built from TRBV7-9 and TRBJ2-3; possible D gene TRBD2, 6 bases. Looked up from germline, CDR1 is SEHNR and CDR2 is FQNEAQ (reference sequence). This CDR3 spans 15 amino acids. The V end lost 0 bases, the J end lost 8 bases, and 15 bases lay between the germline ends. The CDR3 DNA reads TGTGCCAGCAGCTTAGCGGGAGGAGCCCATGGTACGCAGTATTTT. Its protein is CASSLAGGAHGTQYF.

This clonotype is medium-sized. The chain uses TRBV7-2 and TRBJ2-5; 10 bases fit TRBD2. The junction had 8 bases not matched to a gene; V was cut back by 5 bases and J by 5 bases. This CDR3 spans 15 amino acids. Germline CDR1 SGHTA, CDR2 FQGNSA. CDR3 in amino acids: CASSDSGRAGETQYF. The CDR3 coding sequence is TGTGCCAGCAGCGACAGCGGGAGGGCCGGGGAGACCCAGTACTTC.

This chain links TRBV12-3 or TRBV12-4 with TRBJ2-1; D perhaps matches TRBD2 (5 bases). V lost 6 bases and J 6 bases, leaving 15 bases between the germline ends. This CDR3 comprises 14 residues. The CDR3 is CASSPGIFGNEQFF. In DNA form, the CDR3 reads TGTGCCAGCAGCCCGGGGATCTTTGGCAATGAGCAGTTCTTC.

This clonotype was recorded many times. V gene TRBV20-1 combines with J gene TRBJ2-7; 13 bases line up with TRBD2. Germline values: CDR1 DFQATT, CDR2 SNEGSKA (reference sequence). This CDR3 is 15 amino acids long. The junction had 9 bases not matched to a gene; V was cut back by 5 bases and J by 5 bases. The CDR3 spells CSAPRTSGSRNEQYF. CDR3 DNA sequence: TGCAGTGCTCCCCGGACTAGCGGGAGTAGAAACGAGCAGTACTTC.

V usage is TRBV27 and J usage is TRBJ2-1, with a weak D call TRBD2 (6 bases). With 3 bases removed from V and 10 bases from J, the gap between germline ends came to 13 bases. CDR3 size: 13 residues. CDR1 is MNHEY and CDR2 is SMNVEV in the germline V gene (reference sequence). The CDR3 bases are TGTGCCAGCAGTTTCCGGGGAGGTGGAGAGCAGTTCTTC. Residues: CASSFRGGGEQFF.

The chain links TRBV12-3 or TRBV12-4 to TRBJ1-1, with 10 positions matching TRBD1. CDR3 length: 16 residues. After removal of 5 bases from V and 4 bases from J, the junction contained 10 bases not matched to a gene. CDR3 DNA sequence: TGTGCCAGCAGTCTTCCCGGGACAGGGGACGTCACTGAAGCTTTCTTT. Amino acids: CASSLPGTGDVTEAFF.

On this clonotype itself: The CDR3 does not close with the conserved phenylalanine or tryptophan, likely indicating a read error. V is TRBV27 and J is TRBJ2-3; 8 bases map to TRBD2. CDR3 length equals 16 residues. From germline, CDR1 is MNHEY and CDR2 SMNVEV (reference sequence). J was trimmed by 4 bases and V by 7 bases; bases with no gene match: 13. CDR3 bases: TGTGCCAGCATCAAGTTTGCGGGAGGTCTGTCAGATACGCAGTATCTT. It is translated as CASIKFAGGLSDTQYL.

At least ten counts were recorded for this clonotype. CDR3 in amino acids: CSALRFGTSGLTDTQYF. As DNA, the CDR3 is TGCAGTGCTCTTCGTTTTGGGACTAGCGGGCTCACAGATACGCAGTATTTT. This rearrangement joins TRBV20-1 to TRBJ2-3, with TRBD2 matching over 12 bases. Per the germline V gene, CDR1 is DFQATT and CDR2 is SNEGSKA (reference sequence). The CDR3 has 17 residues. V lost 5 bases and J lost 2; bases outside the gene matches: 11.